This is a list of T cell receptor beta chains from one sample in a study of identical twins. In TCRdb, the 5' RACE reads were re-called with MiXCR into one record per CDR3 protein. The data contain 310,000 or so distinct CDR3 sequences, about 8% of them singletons. The data also belong to a second study, concerning yellow fever vaccine responses in identical twins.

The sequenced material came from memory (CD45RO+) T cells sorted from blood. The receptors shown here come from a woman between 18 and 30 years old in good health. Each CDR3 is given with its conserved first and last residue. Fields, in order: clone size, V gene, D gene, J gene, CDR3 protein, CDR3 DNA. D genes are given only for firm matches. The listing skips clone size in some rows; elsewhere it reads once, few, many or a size class.

many,TRBV21-1,.,TRBJ1-2,CASSNLTGGYGYTF,TGTGCCAGCAGCAATCTGACAGGGGGGTATGGCTACACCTTC
.,TRBV5-1,.,TRBJ1-1,CASSLEGRGNTEAFF,TGCGCCAGCAGCTTGGAAGGGAGGGGGAACACTGAAGCTTTCTTT
many,TRBV6-1,.,TRBJ2-7,CASRHGNEFYASYEQYF,TGTGCCAGCAGGCACGGGAACGAGTTTTATGCGTCCTACGAGCAGTACTTC
many,TRBV24-1,.,TRBJ2-7,CATSDLKQYF,TGTGCCACCAGTGATTTGAAGCAGTACTTC
many,TRBV5-1,.,TRBJ2-6,CASSFRAPFSGANVLTF,TGCGCCAGCAGCTTCCGGGCCCCCTTCTCTGGGGCCAACGTCCTGACTTTC
few,TRBV4-2,TRBD2,TRBJ2-1,CASSQDPAGGHNEQFF,TGTGCCAGCAGCCAAGACCCAGCGGGGGGTCACAATGAGCAGTTCTTC
many,TRBV11-2,TRBD1,TRBJ2-3,CASSLAGQGTDTQYF,TGTGCCAGCAGCTTAGCGGGACAGGGAACAGATACGCAGTATTTT
many,TRBV12-3/TRBV12-4,.,TRBJ2-7,CASSWAAYEQYF,TGTGCCAGCAGTTGGGCAGCATACGAGCAGTACTTC
many,TRBV28,.,TRBJ1-4,CASSLRDTRHEKLFF,TGTGCCAGCAGTCTACGGGACACAAGGCATGAAAAACTGTTTTTT
few,TRBV5-1,.,TRBJ2-5,CASSLVQGSETQYF,TGCGCCAGCAGCTTGGTCCAGGGATCAGAGACCCAGTACTTC
many,TRBV20-1,.,TRBJ1-2,CSASTRAGVGYTF,TGCAGTGCTTCCACCCGGGCAGGGGTCGGCTACACCTTC
few,TRBV20-1,TRBD2,TRBJ2-1,CSAYWTSGPTWEQFF,TGCAGTGCTTACTGGACTAGCGGTCCTACATGGGAGCAGTTCTTC
many,TRBV5-5,.,TRBJ2-1,CASSLNVGYNEQFF,TGTGCCAGCAGCTTGAATGTGGGGTACAATGAGCAGTTCTTC
few,TRBV18,.,TRBJ2-7,CASSMDESYEQYF,TGTGCCAGCTCAATGGACGAGAGCTACGAGCAGTACTTC
many,TRBV6-1,TRBD1,TRBJ1-5,CASSAGGGGNQPQHF,TGTGCCAGCAGTGCAGGGGGCGGGGGCAATCAGCCCCAGCATTTT
few,TRBV12-3/TRBV12-4,.,TRBJ1-1,CASSMDTNTEAFF,TGTGCCAGCAGTATGGACACGAACACTGAAGCTTTCTTT
.,TRBV5-6,.,TRBJ2-7,CASSLARQLITYEQYF,TGTGCCAGCAGCTTGGCCCGGCAGCTGATAACCTACGAGCAGTACTTC
.,TRBV2,.,TRBJ2-3,CASSEAGRGIPDTQYF,TGTGCCAGCAGTGAAGCAGGCAGGGGAATTCCAGATACGCAGTATTTT
few,TRBV2,TRBD1,TRBJ2-3,CASSLTRQGSEDTQYF,TGTGCCAGCAGTCTCACACGACAGGGGTCGGAAGATACGCAGTATTTT
.,TRBV12-3/TRBV12-4,.,TRBJ2-7,CASRQTGEGDEQYF,TGTGCCAGCAGACAGACAGGGGAGGGCGACGAGCAGTACTTC
few,TRBV20-1,.,TRBJ2-2,CSARRGAGTGELFF,TGCAGTGCTAGACGCGGGGCGGGCACCGGGGAGCTGTTTTTT
.,TRBV18,.,TRBJ1-5,CASSPQGPSGQPQHF,TGTGCCAGCTCACCACAGGGACCCAGCGGTCAGCCCCAGCATTTT
.,TRBV12-3/TRBV12-4,TRBD2,TRBJ2-6,CASLIGGVAGANVLTF,TGTGCCAGCCTTATCGGGGGGGTAGCAGGGGCCAACGTCCTGACTTTC
many,TRBV7-2,.,TRBJ2-1,CASSLSQPVGQFF,TGTGCCAGCAGCTTAAGCCAACCAGTCGGGCAGTTCTTC
.,TRBV6-5,.,TRBJ2-2,CASSYLPPGQGNTGELFF,TGTGCCAGCAGTTACCTTCCCCCGGGGCAGGGGAACACCGGGGAGCTGTTTTTT
.,TRBV18,.,TRBJ1-3,CASSWDQKSNTIYF,TGTGCCAGCTCGTGGGACCAAAAGAGTAACACCATATATTTT
.,TRBV20-1,.,TRBJ2-5,CSALSSVGETQYF,TGCAGTGCACTATCTAGCGTGGGGGAGACCCAGTACTTC
few,TRBV14,.,TRBJ1-3,CASSPGTHSGNTIYF,TGTGCCAGCAGCCCCGGGACACACTCTGGAAACACCATATATTTT
few,TRBV28,TRBD1,TRBJ2-5,CASSLSPGQQETQYF,TGTGCCAGCAGTTTATCCCCGGGACAGCAAGAGACCCAGTACTTC
few,TRBV12-3/TRBV12-4,TRBD1,TRBJ2-2,CASSPGYEQGARTRELFF,TGTGCCAGCAGCCCTGGGTATGAACAGGGGGCGAGAACCCGGGAGCTGTTTTTT
few,TRBV11-3,TRBD1,TRBJ2-1,CASSQINRQGRNEQFF,TGTGCCAGCAGCCAAATAAACCGACAGGGACGCAATGAGCAGTTCTTC
many,TRBV7-2,TRBD1,TRBJ2-1,CASSSRSGQHNEQFF,TGTGCCAGCAGCTCGCGCTCGGGACAGCACAATGAGCAGTTCTTC
few,TRBV9,.,TRBJ2-7,CASSNKQGYPNYEQYF,TGTGCCAGCAGCAATAAACAGGGCTACCCTAACTACGAGCAGTACTTC
many,TRBV14,.,TRBJ1-1,CASSQVLSGGTEAFF,TGTGCCAGCAGCCAAGTTTTGAGCGGGGGCACTGAAGCTTTCTTT
few,TRBV19,TRBD1,TRBJ2-1,CATRGPNLGNNEQFF,TGTGCCACCAGGGGGCCAAACCTCGGAAACAATGAGCAGTTCTTC
many,TRBV14,.,TRBJ1-2,CASSQDMQVDGYTF,TGTGCCAGCAGCCAAGATATGCAGGTCGATGGCTACACCTTC
.,TRBV7-2,.,TRBJ2-5,CASSSYRDKQETQYF,TGTGCCAGCAGCTCTTACCGGGACAAACAAGAGACCCAGTACTTC
.,TRBV6-2/TRBV6-3,.,TRBJ1-1,CASGDYAGAFF,TGTGCCAGCGGGGATTACGCGGGGGCTTTCTTT
few,TRBV5-6,.,TRBJ2-2,CASSTTKEAGELFF,TGTGCCAGCAGCACTACTAAAGAGGCCGGGGAGCTGTTTTTT
few,TRBV28,.,TRBJ1-4,CASTPGQGHEKLFF,TGTGCCAGCACCCCTGGGCAGGGGCATGAAAAACTGTTTTTT
many,TRBV7-9,TRBD1,TRBJ1-1,CASSPGDRLLLNTEAFF,TGTGCCAGCAGCCCCGGGGACAGGCTACTTTTGAACACTGAAGCTTTCTTT
many,TRBV20-1,TRBD2,TRBJ2-4,CSATTSGGHGFIQYF,TGCAGTGCCACGACTAGCGGGGGACACGGGTTCATTCAGTACTTC
.,TRBV20-1,TRBD2,TRBJ2-5,CSARRTSQETQYF,TGCAGTGCTAGGAGGACTAGCCAAGAGACCCAGTACTTC
few,TRBV12-3/TRBV12-4,.,TRBJ2-1,CASSFGAGIYNEQFF,.
.,TRBV5-1,TRBD1,TRBJ1-2,CASSLKGQKYHGYTF,TGCGCCAGCAGCTTGAAGGGACAGAAATACCATGGCTACACCTTC
many,TRBV5-1,.,TRBJ2-1,CASSRTGSPYNEQFF,TGCGCCAGCAGCAGAACAGGGAGCCCCTACAATGAGCAGTTCTTC
many,TRBV29-1,TRBD2,TRBJ2-1,CSVLAGANYNEQFF,TGCAGCGTCCTAGCGGGGGCCAACTACAATGAGCAGTTCTTC
few,TRBV12-3/TRBV12-4,.,TRBJ2-1,CASSSAGHSMGNEQFF,TGTGCCAGCAGTTCAGCGGGACATTCCATGGGGAATGAGCAGTTCTTC
.,TRBV6-5,.,TRBJ1-1,CASSYSTRGTEAFF,TGTGCCAGCAGTTACTCGACAAGGGGCACTGAAGCTTTCTTT
.,TRBV5-4,TRBD2,TRBJ2-7,CASSSRTSFRLSGYEQYF,TGTGCCAGCAGCTCCAGGACTAGCTTCCGTCTATCGGGCTACGAGCAGTACTTC
few,TRBV20-1,.,TRBJ1-5,CSAQDSYSNQPQHF,TGCAGTGCTCAGGACAGCTATAGCAATCAGCCCCAGCATTTT
many,TRBV3-1,.,TRBJ2-1,CASSRSSAGSEQFF,TGTGCCAGCAGCCGGAGTAGCGCGGGGAGTGAGCAGTTCTTC